The sample holds many counts of the clone carrying this T cell receptor beta chain. The antigen is undetermined. Method: immunoSEQ multiplex PCR; TCRdb's copy keeps in-frame clones and lacks some. The sample was found to contain around 35,000 clones, and every one recurs. V lost 4 bases and J lost 4; bases outside the gene matches: 6. The germline V gene encodes CDR1 MNHEY and CDR2 SMNVEV (reference sequence). The CDR3 extends over 14 amino acids. This specimen comes from a study of T cells after posttransplantation cyclophosphamide. Notes on the study in general: TRB overlap between skin or GI tissue T cells and blood was limited.

The sequenced sample consisted of PBMCs. The clonotype was recovered from a woman in her fifties or sixties in good health and a related stem cell transplant donor. The J gene is TRBJ2-7, the V gene TRBV27; 8 nucleotides line up with TRBD2. The CDR3 loop is CASSSGLGRYEQYF. The CDR3 coding sequence is TGTGCCAGCAGTTCGGGACTAGGGAGGTACGAGCAGTACTTC.